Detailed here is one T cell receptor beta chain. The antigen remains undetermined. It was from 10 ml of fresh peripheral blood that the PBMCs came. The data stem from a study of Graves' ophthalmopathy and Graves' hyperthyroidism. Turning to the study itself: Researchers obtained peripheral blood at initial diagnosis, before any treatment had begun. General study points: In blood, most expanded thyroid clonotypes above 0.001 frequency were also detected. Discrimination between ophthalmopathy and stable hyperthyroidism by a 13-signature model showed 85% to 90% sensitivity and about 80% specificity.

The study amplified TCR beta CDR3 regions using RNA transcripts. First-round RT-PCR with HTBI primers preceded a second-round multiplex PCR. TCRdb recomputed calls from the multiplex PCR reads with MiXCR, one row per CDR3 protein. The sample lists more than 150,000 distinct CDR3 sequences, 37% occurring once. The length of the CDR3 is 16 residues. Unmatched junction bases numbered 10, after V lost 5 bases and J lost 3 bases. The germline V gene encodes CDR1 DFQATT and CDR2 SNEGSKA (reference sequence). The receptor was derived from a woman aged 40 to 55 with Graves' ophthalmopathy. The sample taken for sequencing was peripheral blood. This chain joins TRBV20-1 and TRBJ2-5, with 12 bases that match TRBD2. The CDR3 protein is CSADTLASGREETQYF. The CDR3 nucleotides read TGCAGTGCTGATACCTTGGCTAGCGGGAGGGAAGAGACCCAGTACTTC.